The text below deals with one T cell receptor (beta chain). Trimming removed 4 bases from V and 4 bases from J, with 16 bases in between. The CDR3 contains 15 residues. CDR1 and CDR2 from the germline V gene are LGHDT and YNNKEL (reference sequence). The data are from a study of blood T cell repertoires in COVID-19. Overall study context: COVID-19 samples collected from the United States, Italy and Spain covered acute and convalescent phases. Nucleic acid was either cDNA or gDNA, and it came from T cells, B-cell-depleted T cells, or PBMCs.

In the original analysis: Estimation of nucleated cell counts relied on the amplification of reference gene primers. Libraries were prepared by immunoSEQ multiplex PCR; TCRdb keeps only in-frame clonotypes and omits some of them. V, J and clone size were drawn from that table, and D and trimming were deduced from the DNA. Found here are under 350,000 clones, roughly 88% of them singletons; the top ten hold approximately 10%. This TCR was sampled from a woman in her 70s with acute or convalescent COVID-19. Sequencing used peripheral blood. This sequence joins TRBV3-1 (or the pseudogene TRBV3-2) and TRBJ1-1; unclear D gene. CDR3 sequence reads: CASSRTQRGPTEAFF. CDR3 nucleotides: TGTGCCAGCAGCCGTACCCAGCGAGGGCCCACTGAAGCTTTCTTT.